The clone carrying this T cell receptor (beta chain) was counted many times. The data originate from a study of blood T cell repertoires in COVID-19. Study-level information: The United States, Italy and Spain were the sources of the acute and convalescent COVID-19 samples.

This table comes from immunoSEQ multiplex PCR, and its TCRdb copy is limited to in-frame clones, with some not included. The table records some 150,000 clones, 87% of them present only once. J was trimmed by 3 bases and V by 6 bases; bases with no gene match: 7. The CDR3 sequence is 15 residues long. Germline CDR1 is LNHDA and CDR2 is SQIVND (reference sequence). The J gene is TRBJ2-3, the V gene TRBV19, with 9 bases aligning to TRBD1. This TCR derives from a woman aged 60-70 years with active or convalescent COVID-19. Sequenced sample: peripheral blood. CDR3 protein: CASRSGTGRTDTQYF. The CDR3 DNA reads TGTGCCAGTAGATCCGGGACAGGGAGGACAGATACGCAGTATTTT. Together with reference TRBV19 and TRBJ2-3, the CDR3 gives the full variable domain: DGGITQSPKYLFRKEGQNVTLSCEQNLNHDAMYWYRQDPGQGLRLIYYSQIVNDFQKGDIAEGYSVSREKKESFPLTVTSAQKNPTAFYLCASRSGTGRTDTQYFGPGTRLTVL.